This T cell receptor (beta chain) is from a study of blood T cell repertoires in COVID-19. Looking at the study overall: In each case, the material was cDNA or gDNA derived from T cells, B-cell-depleted T cells, or PBMCs.

In the authors' workflow: Scientists estimated how many nucleated cells there were by amplifying reference gene primers. Measured with immunoSEQ multiplex PCR; TCRdb has only the in-frame clones, and not every one. Clonal size and the V and J genes are those of that table, whereas D and trimming came from the DNA. Of under 150,000 clones in the sample, about 88% were seen once. Trimming at V came to 0 bases and at J to 1 base, leaving 3 bases not matched to a gene. This CDR3 is built from 16 residues. Germline lookup yields CDR1 SGHNT and CDR2 YYREEE (reference sequence). The sequencing input was peripheral blood. V gene TRBV5-4 combines with J gene TRBJ2-2, with 7 bases lining up with TRBD2. This TCR was recovered from a man between 40 and 49 years old with acute or convalescent COVID-19. The CDR3 region has the DNA TGTGCCAGCAGCTTGGGAGGCGGGGGGAACACCGGGGAGCTGTTTTTT. Translating gives CASSLGGGGNTGELFF. Drawing the rest from reference TRBV5-4 and TRBJ2-2, the complete variable domain is ETGVTQSPTHLIKTRGQQVTLRCSSQSGHNTVSWYQQALGQGPQFIFQYYREEENGRGNFPPRFSGLQFPNYSSELNVNALELDDSALYLCASSLGGGGNTGELFFGEGSRLTVL.